These 19 T cell receptor beta chains originate from one sample sequenced in a study of T cells in Graves' hyperthyroidism and ophthalmopathy. RNA transcripts were the template for amplifying TCR beta CDR3 regions. RT-PCR in the first round (using the HTBI primer set) targeted the TCR CDR3. TCRdb reanalysed the multiplex PCR reads using MiXCR and keeps one entry per CDR3 protein. Of roughly 300,000 distinct CDR3 sequences in the sample, 25% to 30% were seen once. Input material: blood. The receptor source for this set is a man aged 40-49 years with Graves' hyperthyroidism that later progressed to Graves' ophthalmopathy.

This clonotype was seen ten or more times. This rearrangement joins TRBV4-1 to TRBJ2-7; 9 bases are shared with TRBD1. After removal of 0 bases from V and 5 bases from J, the junction contained 5 bases not matched to a gene. The CDR3 has 15 amino acids. Germline V gives CDR1 MGHRA, CDR2 YSYEKL. The CDR3 DNA follows: TGCGCCAGCAGCCAAGATGGGACAGGGTCCCACGAGCAGTACTTC. Translating gives CASSQDGTGSHEQYF.

This clonotype was detected many times. CDR3 sequence reads: CASSSINSNPIGYTF. CDR3 sequence (DNA): TGTGCCAGCAGTTCCATCAACAGTAATCCTATTGGCTACACCTTC. V usage is TRBV6-5 and J usage is TRBJ1-2; D call uncertain. The CDR3 sequence is 15 residues long. The germline V gene has CDR1 MNHEY and CDR2 SVGAGI. The V and J ends lost 4 bases and 7 bases respectively, with 19 bases between them.

This chain connects TRBV6-1 to TRBJ2-7; D remains unclear. The CDR3 length is 14 residues. V lost 8 bases to trimming and J lost 0 bases, with 14 bases between them. CDR1 and CDR2 (germline): MNHNS, SASEGT. CDR3 sequence reads: CASHNPGNSYEQYF. The DNA for the CDR3 is TGTGCCAGCCACAACCCGGGCAACTCCTACGAGCAGTACTTC.

In its sample, this clonotype was seen many times. This chain joins TRBV2 and TRBJ2-7, with D hard to call. Deletions cut 5 bases from V and 4 bases from J, with 15 bases between. Germline loops: CDR1 SNHLY, CDR2 FYNNEI. This CDR3 comprises 14 residues. The CDR3 is CASSLGKVGYEQYF. As DNA, the CDR3 is TGTGCCAGCAGTTTAGGGAAGGTGGGGTACGAGCAGTACTTC.

At least ten counts were recorded for this clonotype. The chain couples TRBV12-3 or TRBV12-4 to TRBJ2-7; D not resolved. The CDR3 consists of 11 residues. The V end lost 8 bases, the J end lost 5 bases, and 10 bases lay between the germline ends. The CDR3 region is CASAGLDEQYF. In DNA, the CDR3 is TGTGCCAGCGCCGGGTTAGACGAGCAGTACTTC.

The chain links TRBV20-1 to TRBJ2-3, with 9 bases identical to TRBD2. The CDR3 runs to 17 residues. Germline V gives CDR1 DFQATT, CDR2 SNEGSKA (reference sequence). J gave up 6 bases and V 0 bases, and 13 bases lay outside the gene matches. The CDR3 loop is CSARDLWIAGGRDTQYF. The CDR3, as DNA: TGCAGTGCTAGAGATCTGTGGATTGCGGGAGGGCGGGATACGCAGTATTTT.

This clonotype has at least ten counts. The chain uses TRBV18 and TRBJ1-3; perhaps TRBD1 as D (6 bases). The length of the CDR3 is 15 residues. The germline V and J ends were trimmed by 5 bases and 0 bases, with 11 bases remaining between them. Germline-derived CDR1 and CDR2 are KGHSH and LQKENI. In nucleotides, the CDR3 is TGTGCCAGCTCAACAGGGACCAACTCTGGAAACACCATATATTTT. It translates to CASSTGTNSGNTIYF.

This clonotype was recorded many times. The gene calls are TRBV29-1 and TRBJ2-5, with 7 bases fitting TRBD2. This CDR3 has 14 amino acids. The V gene's germline CDR1 is SQVTM and CDR2 ANQGSEA. The trim removed 0 bases at V and 5 bases at J, leaving 6 bases unmatched. The CDR3: CSVEDRGSSETQYF. CDR3 sequence (DNA): TGCAGCGTTGAAGATCGCGGGAGTTCTGAGACCCAGTACTTC.

This clonotype came up many times. The rearrangement joins TRBV25-1 to TRBJ1-2; D perhaps matches TRBD1 (5 bases). Germline-derived CDR1 and CDR2 are MGHDK and SYGVNS. Deletions cut 0 bases from V and 7 bases from J, with 15 bases between. CDR3 size: 15 residues. For the CDR3, the DNA is TGTGCCAGCAGTGAATATAGGGCAGGGACGGGTGGCTACACCTTC. This encodes CASSEYRAGTGGYTF.

The V and J genes are TRBV27 and TRBJ2-7, with 8 bases lining up with TRBD1. Germline CDR1 MNHEY, CDR2 SMNVEV (reference sequence). V was clipped by 6 bases and J by 4 bases; unmatched bases: 8. This CDR3 is built from 14 residues. The CDR3 loop reads CASRPGQVTYEQYF. The CDR3 region has the DNA TGTGCCAGCAGGCCGGGACAGGTGACTTACGAGCAGTACTTC.

The chain is built from TRBV19 and TRBJ1-5; D perhaps matches TRBD1 (6 bases). V lost 1 base and J lost 6, with 10 bases in between. From germline, CDR1 is LNHDA and CDR2 SQIVND (reference sequence). The CDR3 loop spans 14 amino acids. The CDR3 sequence: CASSIVGGRQPQHF. CDR3 DNA sequence: TGTGCCAGTAGTATAGTAGGGGGTCGTCAGCCCCAGCATTTT.

This clonotype was detected ten times or more. The chain carries TRBV20-1 and TRBJ1-5; D ambiguous. V gave up 6 bases and J gave up 1 base, with 10 bases separating them. Germline loops: CDR1 DFQATT, CDR2 SNEGSKA (reference sequence). This CDR3 is built from 13 residues. The DNA of the CDR3 is TGCAGTGCCCGGGTGGGCAGCAATCAGCCCCAGCATTTT. This codes for CSARVGSNQPQHF.

This clonotype was detected ten times or more. J is TRBJ2-7 and V is TRBV20-1, with 11 bases aligning to TRBD2. CDR1 and CDR2 from the germline V gene are DFQATT and SNEGSKA (reference sequence). The CDR3 covers 18 residues. Trimming cost V 0 bases and J 7 bases; bases outside gene matches: 17. For the CDR3, the DNA is TGCAGTGCTAGAGAAAATCCTAGCGGGAGGCCCTATTGGGGGGAGCAGTACTTC. Residues: CSARENPSGRPYWGEQYF.

DNA of the CDR3: TGCAGCGCCATCGGGTACCAAGAGACCCAGTACTTC. Encoded protein: CSAIGYQETQYF. This rearrangement joins TRBV29-1 to TRBJ2-5; D not certain. V lost 7 bases, J lost 0 bases, and 9 bases lay in between. The CDR3 has 12 residues. CDR1 and CDR2 (germline): SQVTM, ANQGSEA.

This clonotype was counted many times. The chain couples TRBV2 to TRBJ2-2; 11 bases fit TRBD1. The CDR3 extends over 15 amino acids. V lost 8 bases, J lost 5 bases, and 7 bases stayed unmatched. Germline-derived CDR1 and CDR2 are SNHLY and FYNNEI. The DNA of the CDR3 is TGTGCCAGCGGAGGGACAGGGGGTTGGACCGGGGAGCTGTTTTTT. Protein sequence: CASGGTGGWTGELFF.

This clonotype appeared a few times. CDR3 in amino acids: CASRCWDRGNEQYF. Here the CDR3 DNA reads TGTGCCAGCAGATGTTGGGACAGGGGAAACGAGCAGTACTTC. This sequence joins TRBV12-3 or TRBV12-4 and TRBJ2-7; 10 nucleotides line up with TRBD1. The CDR3 is made up of 14 amino acids. J gave up 5 bases and V 6 bases, and 7 bases lay outside the gene matches.

The sample holds many counts of this clonotype. This chain joins TRBV10-2 and TRBJ2-2; the D is unclear. The germline CDR1 and CDR2 sequences are WSHSY and SAAADI. The CDR3 runs 15 residues. Deletions cut 5 bases from V and 0 bases from J, with 10 bases between. The CDR3 loop reads CASSRYGSNTGELFF. DNA of the CDR3: TGCGCCAGCAGTCGTTACGGGTCGAACACCGGGGAGCTGTTTTTT.

This rearrangement joins TRBV10-3 to TRBJ2-7; possible D gene TRBD1, 6 bases. V dropped 6 bases and J dropped 5 bases, with 14 bases sitting between them. Germline CDR1 reads ENHRY; CDR2 reads SYGVKD. The CDR3 sequence is 13 residues long. The CDR3 loop reads CAISPRQEDEQYF. The CDR3 region has the DNA TGTGCCATCAGCCCCCGACAGGAGGACGAGCAGTACTTC.

This clonotype was seen at least ten times. This rearrangement joins TRBV24-1 to TRBJ1-3; D not resolved. The ends were cut back, 4 bases at V and 4 bases at J, with 1 base in the middle. CDR1 is KGHDR, CDR2 SFDVKD, per germline. This CDR3 comprises 11 residues. The CDR3 DNA reads TGTGCCACCAGTGACGGAAACACCATATATTTT. This encodes CATSDGNTIYF.